Listed below are T cell receptor beta chains from one sample, sequenced in a study of neoadjuvant anti-PD-1 for oral cavity cancer. Clones were sequenced by immunoSEQ multiplex PCR, and TCRdb holds only the in-frame ones, with some missing. In the table there are about 9,800 clones, roughly 57% of which are singletons. This specimen consisted of PBMCs, obtained after nivolumab (anti-PD-1) treatment. The receptors shown here come from a person between 40 and 85 years old with oral cavity squamous cell carcinoma. Each CDR3 is given with its conserved first and last residue. The order of the fields is CDR3 protein, CDR3 DNA, V gene, clone size, CDR3 length, D gene, J gene. The D gene is left open where the match is weak. A clone size is listed for some rows: how often the clone was seen (once, few, many), or a class if it is expanded.

CASHPTPTGNTGELFF,TGCGCCAGCCACCCTACACCGACAGGGAACACCGGGGAGCTGTTTTTT,TRBV4-1,-,16,-,TRBJ2-2
CASSWTGGNQPQHF,TGTGCCAGCAGTTGGACAGGAGGAAATCAGCCCCAGCATTTT,TRBV6-1,-,14,TRBD1,TRBJ1-5
CASSYNPGRINEKLFF,TGTGCCAGCAGCTATAACCCGGGACGGATAAATGAAAAACTGTTTTTT,TRBV7-2,-,16,-,TRBJ1-4
CASSYYQGRGGYTF,TGTGCCAGCAGTTACTACCAGGGACGTGGTGGCTACACCTTC,TRBV6-5,-,14,-,TRBJ1-2
CASSASGTAFEQYF,TGTGCCAGCAGCGCCTCCGGGACAGCCTTCGAGCAGTACTTC,TRBV9,-,14,TRBD1,TRBJ2-7
CASRHPNDYNSPLHF,TGTGCCAGCAGACATCCCAACGATTATAATTCACCCCTCCACTTT,TRBV2,-,15,-,TRBJ1-6
CASSRANEKLFF,TGTGCCAGTAGTAGAGCGAATGAAAAACTGTTTTTT,TRBV19,-,12,-,TRBJ1-4
CASSLGHGDKLFF,TGTGCCAGCAGCTTAGGTCACGGGGATAAACTGTTTTTT,TRBV11-2,-,13,-,TRBJ1-4
CASSGGLFNEQFF,TGTGCCAGCAGCGGGGGACTTTTCAATGAGCAGTTCTTC,TRBV5-4,-,13,-,TRBJ2-1
CASSLDGVSNTEAFF,TGTGCCAGCAGCTTAGACGGGGTCTCGAACACTGAAGCTTTCTTT,TRBV11-2,-,15,-,TRBJ1-1
CASSEEGNTEAFF,TGTGCCAGCAGTGAAGAGGGGAACACTGAAGCTTTCTTT,TRBV2,-,13,-,TRBJ1-1
CASSEAVRQRPNYGYTF,TGTGCCAGCAGTGAAGCCGTTAGACAGCGTCCTAACTATGGCTACACCTTC,TRBV6-1,-,17,-,TRBJ1-2
CASSLGGTQLNEQYF,TGCGCCAGCAGCCTGGGCGGGACACAACTAAACGAGCAGTACTTC,TRBV5-1,few,15,-,TRBJ2-7
CAGAPRKGYTF,TGTGCCGGGGCCCCACGGAAAGGCTACACCTTC,TRBV6-4,few,11,-,TRBJ1-2
CASSLGEGTEQFF,TGTGCCAGCAGCTTGGGAGAGGGCACTGAGCAGTTCTTC,TRBV5-6,-,13,-,TRBJ2-1
CASTGQGGEQYF,TGTGCCAGTACCGGACAGGGGGGCGAGCAGTACTTC,TRBV19,-,12,TRBD1,TRBJ2-7
CASIRTGRTGELFF,TGTGCCAGCATCCGGACAGGGAGGACCGGGGAGCTGTTTTTT,TRBV7-9,few,14,TRBD1,TRBJ2-2
CASSQDRGITTGELFF,TGTGCCAGCAGCCAAGACAGGGGGATTACCACCGGGGAGCTGTTTTTT,TRBV14,-,16,TRBD1,TRBJ2-2
CASSDGGSTKNIQYF,TGTGCCAGTAGTGACGGCGGGAGCACCAAAAACATTCAGTACTTC,TRBV19,-,15,TRBD2,TRBJ2-4
CASSSPTSVSYNEQFF,TGTGCCAGCAGCTCGCCAACTAGCGTCTCCTACAATGAGCAGTTCTTC,TRBV7-9,-,16,TRBD2,TRBJ2-1
CASRMMERVADTQYF,TGTGCCAGCCGGATGATGGAGCGGGTAGCAGATACGCAGTATTTT,TRBV6-1,-,15,-,TRBJ2-3
CASSSEGGRGEQFF,TGTGCCAGCAGCTCCGAAGGCGGGAGGGGTGAGCAGTTCTTC,TRBV7-3,-,14,TRBD2,TRBJ2-1
CASSLEEGQQYF,TGTGCCAGCAGCTTAGAAGAGGGGCAGCAGTACTTC,TRBV7-9,-,12,-,TRBJ2-7
CASKKRRNTGELFF,TGTGCCAGCAAGAAGCGGAGGAACACCGGGGAGCTGTTTTTT,TRBV6-5,few,14,-,TRBJ2-2
CAGVDWDPRLFF,TGTGCCGGAGTGGATTGGGACCCGAGGTTGTTTTTT,TRBV7-9,few,12,-,TRBJ2-2
CAWSVSRDGYTF,TGTGCCTGGAGTGTGTCAAGAGATGGCTACACCTTC,TRBV30,once,12,-,TRBJ1-2
CSVDLHERLSSYNEQFF,TGCAGCGTGGACCTACATGAGAGACTGAGCTCCTACAATGAGCAGTTCTTC,TRBV29-1,-,17,-,TRBJ2-1
CASSRQVAPYEQYF,TGTGCCAGCAGCCGGCAGGTGGCACCCTACGAGCAGTACTTC,TRBV9,-,14,-,TRBJ2-7
CASSTVGSIYEQYF,TGTGCCAGTAGTACCGTTGGTTCCATCTACGAGCAGTACTTC,TRBV19,-,14,-,TRBJ2-7
CASSANAGKYF,TGTGCCAGCAGCGCAAACGCTGGGAAGTACTTC,TRBV6-1,-,11,-,TRBJ2-7
CSVEGQGSYNEQFF,TGCAGCGTTGAAGGGCAGGGTTCATACAATGAGCAGTTCTTC,TRBV29-1,-,14,-,TRBJ2-1